Listed below are T cell receptor beta chains from one sample, sequenced in a study of regulatory T cells in long-lasting Graves disease. TCRdb passed the multiplex PCR reads through MiXCR, listing each CDR3 protein once. The data hold around 460,000 distinct CDR3 sequences, with roughly 15% observed a single time. The sample was also reused in another study, on T cells in Graves' hyperthyroidism and ophthalmopathy.

The starting material was peripheral blood mononuclear cells (PBMCs), obtained at new diagnosis, from a patient treated with antithyroid drugs. The source of these receptors is a woman aged 45-65 years with Graves disease. Both conserved end residues are part of each CDR3. Each record gives: D gene, clone size, V gene, J gene, CDR3 DNA, CDR3 protein. D genes are given only for firm matches. A clone size is listed for some rows: how often the clone was seen (once, few, many), or a class if it is expanded.

TRBD1	many	TRBV6-1	TRBJ2-7	TGTGCCAGCAAAACGACAGGGATCGCCTACGAGCAGTACTTC	CASKTTGIAYEQYF
-	many	TRBV2	TRBJ2-2	TGTGCCAGCGGTAGTAATTCGGATCCCGGGGAGCTGTTTTTT	CASGSNSDPGELFF
-	many	TRBV7-9	TRBJ2-3	TGTGCCAGCAGCTTCGAGGATACGCAGTATTTT	CASSFEDTQYF
-	-	TRBV19	TRBJ2-2	TGTGCCAGTAGTATATCTAGCGAGGGTGGGGAGCTGTTTTTT	CASSISSEGGELFF
-	many	TRBV12-3/TRBV12-4	TRBJ2-1	TGTGCCAGCAAACGAGACAATGAGCAGTTCTTC	CASKRDNEQFF
-	-	TRBV7-2	TRBJ2-3	TGTGCCAGCAGCCATCTAGAAGGCGGAGTAGATACGCAGTATTTT	CASSHLEGGVDTQYF
-	few	TRBV7-8	TRBJ2-7	TGTGCCAGCAGCAATAGGGGGAGCCCCTACGAGCAGTACTTC	CASSNRGSPYEQYF
TRBD1	few	TRBV11-1	TRBJ1-2	TGTGCCAGCAGCCACCCCGGGACAGGGAAGGGGTTAGGCTATGGCTACACCTTC	CASSHPGTGKGLGYGYTF
TRBD1	many	TRBV6-1	TRBJ2-1	TGTGCCAGCTCTAGACAGGGGGAGAACAATGAGCAGTTCTTC	CASSRQGENNEQFF
-	few	TRBV4-1	TRBJ1-5	TGCGCCAGCAGCCAAGGCGAGGGACCGAGGAATCAGCCCCAGCATTTT	CASSQGEGPRNQPQHF
-	-	TRBV9	TRBJ2-3	TGTGCCAGCAGCGTAGAGGGAGGAAGCACAGATACGCAGTATTTT	CASSVEGGSTDTQYF
TRBD1	few	TRBV7-3	TRBJ1-1	TGTGCCAGCAGCTTACCTAGACAGGGGAACACTGAAGCTTTCTTT	CASSLPRQGNTEAFF
-	many	TRBV28	TRBJ2-3	TGTGCCAGCAGTTCGCTTCGGCAGAGCACAGATACGCAGTATTTT	CASSSLRQSTDTQYF
TRBD2	-	TRBV5-5	TRBJ2-7	TGTGCCAGCAGCTTGTACCCCGGGAGGAGTGAGCAGTACTTC	CASSLYPGRSEQYF
-	-	TRBV9	TRBJ2-5	TGTGCCAGCAGCGATGGGACCCAACAAGAGACCCAGTACTTC	CASSDGTQQETQYF
-	few	TRBV2	TRBJ2-3	TGTGCCAGCGGTGGCCAGGGAGAAAGCACAGATACGCAGTATTTT	CASGGQGESTDTQYF
TRBD2	-	TRBV18	TRBJ2-1	TGTGCCAGCTCACCCCTGGGACTAATCAAAGATGAGCAGTTCTTC	CASSPLGLIKDEQFF
TRBD2	many	TRBV2	TRBJ2-7	TGTGCCACCACCCCAACTAGCGGGAGGGCCTTGTGGTCCGAGCAGTACTTC	CATTPTSGRALWSEQYF
-	-	TRBV7-9	TRBJ2-2	TGTGCCAGCAGCTTCGACAGGGGATTAGCGGGAGTGGCCGGGGAGCTGTTTTTT	CASSFDRGLAGVAGELFF
TRBD2	many	TRBV7-9	TRBJ2-1	TGTGCCAGCAGCCTCGTGGGAGCGGGAGACTACAATGAGCAGTTCTTC	CASSLVGAGDYNEQFF
-	-	TRBV29-1	TRBJ1-1	TGCAGCGTTCCAGGGCTGGTGACTGAAGCTTTCTTT	CSVPGLVTEAFF
-	few	TRBV20-1	TRBJ2-1	TGCAGTGCTAGATCGTTGGGTGAGCAGTTCTTC	CSARSLGEQFF
-	many	TRBV30	TRBJ1-5	TGTGCCTGGAGTGACAGCATCCAACAGCCCCAGCATTTT	CAWSDSIQQPQHF
-	-	TRBV3-1	TRBJ1-1	TGTGCCAGCAGCCAAGATCCGGCGGGGTTCCTAAACACTGAAGCTTTCTTT	CASSQDPAGFLNTEAFF
TRBD1	few	TRBV5-1	TRBJ1-3	TGCGCCAGCAGCCCGGAACAGGGGACTGGAAACACCATATATTTT	CASSPEQGTGNTIYF
TRBD2	few	TRBV9	TRBJ2-1	TGTGCCAGCAGCAGGACTAGCGGGACGATCTCCTACAATGAGCAGTTCTTC	CASSRTSGTISYNEQFF
TRBD1	many	TRBV18	TRBJ1-2	TGTGCCAGCTCCCTGGCCTCTGGACAGGGGGCGGTTTATGGCTACACCTTC	CASSLASGQGAVYGYTF
-	many	TRBV20-1	TRBJ2-7	TGCAGTGCTAGAGAGGACAGCTACGAGCAGTACTTC	CSAREDSYEQYF
-	many	TRBV10-3	TRBJ1-2	TGTGCCATCAGCCCAAAAGACTTATATGGCTACACCTTC	CAISPKDLYGYTF
TRBD2	few	TRBV7-8	TRBJ2-7	TGTGCCAGCAGCTTAGCGGGAGGGCTCTTTTCCTACGAGCAGTACTTC	CASSLAGGLFSYEQYF
TRBD2	-	TRBV12-3/TRBV12-4	TRBJ2-5	TGTGCCAGCAGCCCTAGCGGGGGGGCCGAAGAGACCCAGTACTTC	CASSPSGGAEETQYF
-	few	TRBV29-1	TRBJ2-3	TGCAGCGTTGGCGGGGGCTGGACAGATACGCAGTATTTT	CSVGGGWTDTQYF
-	-	TRBV6-1	TRBJ2-2	TGTGCCGGAAGGACAGACACCGGGGAGCTGTTTTTT	CAGRTDTGELFF
TRBD2	-	TRBV20-1	TRBJ2-1	TGCAGTGCTAGCCCGACTAGCGGGAGGGGAAGCTCCTACAATGAGCAGTTCTTC	CSASPTSGRGSSYNEQFF
TRBD2	many	TRBV28	TRBJ2-1	TGTGCCAGCAGACTAGCGGGAGGGCACAATGAGCAGTTCTTC	CASRLAGGHNEQFF
TRBD2	few	TRBV7-3	TRBJ2-3	TGTGCCAGCAGCTTCGGACTAGCGGGAGAGTCGCAGTATTTT	CASSFGLAGESQYF
-	-	TRBV6-1	TRBJ1-2	TGTGCCAGCGCGGGCAGGAAATACGCAACCTATGGCTACACCTTC	CASAGRKYATYGYTF
-	many	TRBV6-1	TRBJ2-7	TGTGCCAGCGCATTGGAAGGGCTTCCCTCCTACGAGCAGTACTTC	CASALEGLPSYEQYF
-	many	TRBV16	TRBJ1-5	TGTGCCAGCAGCCAGGGAGGGGTTGGCAGCAATCAGCCCCAGCATTTT	CASSQGGVGSNQPQHF
-	many	TRBV30	TRBJ2-5	TGTGCCTGGAGTGTAGGAGGGGGGCGGTACCAAGAGACCCAGTACTTC	CAWSVGGGRYQETQYF
TRBD2	many	TRBV11-3	TRBJ2-1	TGTGCCAGCAGCGAAGCCGGGACTAGCGGGACCGATGAGCAGTTCTTC	CASSEAGTSGTDEQFF
TRBD1	-	TRBV6-1	TRBJ2-7	TGTGCCAGCAGAATAGGGACAGGGGGCGTCTACGAGCAGTACTTC	CASRIGTGGVYEQYF
-	few	TRBV5-1	TRBJ2-2	TGCGCCAGCAGCTTGGCGCCCCCTTGGACCGGGGAGCTGTTTTTT	CASSLAPPWTGELFF